These 24 T cell receptor beta chains were all obtained from the same sample, sequenced in a study of shared clonotypes between healthy human individuals. TCRdb keeps only in-frame clones here, not all; method: immunoSEQ multiplex PCR. The table has roughly 2 million clones, over 85% seen once; the top ten hold 0.1% to 0.15%. What was sequenced was naive CD4+ T cells sorted from blood. This sample's subset: CD45RA+ positively selected. These receptors originate from a young man in good health.

The chain couples TRBV5-1 to TRBJ2-6, with D hard to call. CDR1 and CDR2 from the germline V gene are SGHRS and YFSETQ. The CDR3 totals 14 residues. Trimming stripped 3 bases from V and 4 bases from J, with 8 bases between. The CDR3: CASSSPQGANVLTF. CDR3 in DNA: TGCGCCAGCAGCTCACCACAGGGGGCCAACGTCCTGACTTTC.

The chain couples TRBV27 to TRBJ1-6; no clear D. The V and J ends lost 4 bases and 7 bases respectively, with 11 bases between them. There are 14 residues in the CDR3. Germline V gives CDR1 MNHEY, CDR2 SMNVEV (reference sequence). The CDR3 is CASSSTPWNSPLHF. CDR3 nucleotides: TGTGCCAGCAGTTCCACGCCTTGGAATTCACCCCTCCACTTT.

The gene calls are TRBV2 and TRBJ1-4, with a possible D match to TRBD1 (5 bases). The germline gives CDR1 SNHLY, CDR2 FYNNEI. The CDR3 loop spans 14 amino acids. V was clipped by 2 bases and J by 3 bases, with 7 bases between them. The DNA for the CDR3 is TGTGCCAGCAGTGAACAGGGTCCTAATGAAAAACTGTTTTTT. Translating gives CASSEQGPNEKLFF.

This clone was detected only once. In the same sample, other DNA sequences code for this CDR3. The rearrangement links TRBV6-5 to TRBJ1-2; no definite D call. The CDR3 extends over 14 amino acids. Germline loops: CDR1 MNHEY, CDR2 SVGAGI. Trimming shortened V by 0 bases and J by 2 bases, and 7 bases separated the two germline ends. CDR3 in DNA: TGTGCCAGCAGTTACTCGAGCCTGAACTATGGCTACACCTTC. Protein: CASSYSSLNYGYTF.

V is TRBV6-1 and J is TRBJ2-1; D possibly corresponds to TRBD2 (5 bases). This CDR3 region has 14 residues. CDR1 and CDR2 (germline): MNHNS, SASEGT. V dropped 7 bases and J dropped 3 bases, with 13 bases sitting between them. For the CDR3, the DNA is TGTGCCAGCAATCTAGTCCGGGACTACAATGAGCAGTTCTTC. Its translation: CASNLVRDYNEQFF.

The chain recombines TRBV30 with TRBJ1-3; 7 bases map to TRBD1. The length of the CDR3 is 17 residues. Germline CDR1 reads GTSNPN; CDR2 reads SVGIG (reference sequence). The ends lost 1 base at V and 3 bases at J; junction bases unmatched: 12. CDR3: CAWSALVQGKVGNTIYF. DNA of the CDR3: TGTGCCTGGAGTGCTCTCGTACAGGGGAAGGTTGGAAACACCATATATTTT.

V is TRBV5-6 and J is TRBJ2-3; D not certain. This CDR3 comprises 12 residues. The V gene lost 4 bases and the J gene lost 5 bases, with 8 bases spanning the gap. Germline loops: CDR1 SGHDT, CDR2 YYEEEE. CDR3 residues: CASSPNRDTQYF. For the CDR3, the DNA is TGTGCCAGCAGCCCAAACCGAGATACGCAGTATTTT.

This chain uses TRBV7-3 with TRBJ2-7; 8 nucleotides match TRBD1. CDR1 is SGHTA, CDR2 FQGTGA, per germline. This CDR3 is built from 13 residues. The V and J ends lost 5 bases and 6 bases, in that order; junction bases with no gene match: 6. The CDR3 DNA reads as TGTGCCAGCAGCCCGCAACAGGGGGGCGAGCAGTACTTC. Its translation: CASSPQQGGEQYF. The whole variable domain, remainder taken from reference TRBV7-3 and TRBJ2-7, is GAGVSQTPSNKVTEKGKYVELRCDPISGHTALYWYRQSLGQGPEFLIYFQGTGAADDSGLPNDRFFAVRPEGSVSTLKIQRTERGDSAVYLCASSPQQGGEQYFGPGTRLTVT.

V usage is TRBV5-1 and J usage is TRBJ2-4; D gene unclear. Germline CDR1 reads SGHRS; CDR2 reads YFSETQ. V gave up 0 bases and J gave up 1 base, with 11 bases separating them. The length of the CDR3 is 16 residues. The CDR3 protein is CASSLESYLAKNIQYF. Here the CDR3 DNA reads TGCGCCAGCAGCTTGGAATCCTACCTGGCCAAAAACATTCAGTACTTC. Combining the CDR3 with reference TRBV5-1 and TRBJ2-4 gives the whole variable domain KAGVTQTPRYLIKTRGQQVTLSCSPISGHRSVSWYQQTPGQGLQFLFEYFSETQRNKGNFPGRFSGRQFSNSRSEMNVSTLELGDSALYLCASSLESYLAKNIQYFGAGTRLSVL.

Of note for this clone: A read error is likely, as this CDR3 ends without the conserved phenylalanine or tryptophan. The limits of the CDR3 on the DNA are not certain, so only TCRdb's listed CDR3 is given. The chain has TRBV21-1 and TRBJ2-7; the D call of TRBD2 is as the table states it, not checked on the DNA. TRBV21-1 represents a pseudogene. Inclusive of both ends, the CDR3 amounts to 15 amino acids. The CDR3 region is CASSDWGGRTYEQYL.

J is TRBJ2-3 and V is TRBV2, with TRBD1 identical over 9 bases. CDR1 SNHLY and CDR2 FYNNEI come from the germline V gene. V lost 6 bases, J lost 4 bases, and 5 bases stayed unmatched. The CDR3 contains 14 residues. CDR3 region: CASRRTGVADTQYF. The DNA of the CDR3 is TGTGCCAGCAGACGGACAGGGGTCGCAGATACGCAGTATTTT. Full variable domain (missing parts from reference TRBV2 and TRBJ2-3): EPEVTQTPSHQVTQMGQEVILRCVPISNHLYFYWYRQILGQKVEFLVSFYNNEISEKSEIFDDQFSVERPDGSNFTLKIRSTKLEDSAMYFCASRRTGVADTQYFGPGTRLTVL.

The rearrangement uses TRBV25-1 and TRBJ1-3; D remains unclear. The CDR3 length is 16 residues. V was trimmed by 2 bases and J by 0 bases, leaving 11 bases between them. Per the germline V gene, CDR1 is MGHDK and CDR2 is SYGVNS. The CDR3, as DNA: TGTGCCAGCAGTGAACCATCAGGCAACTCTGGAAACACCATATATTTT. This sequence encodes CASSEPSGNSGNTIYF.

The chain employs TRBV6-1 and TRBJ2-6; D gene uncertain. This CDR3 is built from 16 residues. The germline CDR1 and CDR2 sequences are MNHNS and SASEGT. V lost 4 bases, J lost 0 bases, and 10 bases lay in between. The CDR3 DNA sequence: TGTGCCAGCAGTGTTGGTGGTTACTCTGGGGCCAACGTCCTGACTTTC. It yields the protein CASSVGGYSGANVLTF.

The chain carries TRBV27 and TRBJ2-1; 10 nucleotides agree with TRBD2. Germline V gene data show CDR1 as MNHEY and CDR2 as SMNVEV (reference sequence). This CDR3 comprises 15 residues. Trimming removed 7 bases from V and 5 bases from J; junction bases left unmatched: 8. The CDR3 spells CASIPAGGPDNEQFF. CDR3 coding DNA: TGTGCCAGCATACCAGCGGGAGGGCCGGACAATGAGCAGTTCTTC.

The chain is built from TRBV10-2 and TRBJ2-3, with no clear D. CDR3 length: 15 amino acids. Germline loops: CDR1 WSHSY, CDR2 SAAADI. Trimming shortened V by 8 bases and J by 6 bases, and 21 bases separated the two germline ends. DNA of the CDR3: TGCGCCAGCGCCTTCGGCGGAGCTCCCGCGGATACGCAGTATTTT. Residues: CASAFGGAPADTQYF.

This clone appeared a single time. This chain joins TRBV11-2 and TRBJ1-2; TRBD1 agrees at 8 bases. The CDR3 runs 14 residues. Germline CDR1 is SGHAT and CDR2 is FQNNGV. With 5 bases clipped from V and 8 bases from J, the junction kept 10 bases outside the gene matches. In DNA form, the CDR3 reads TGTGCCAGCAGCGGCGGATCGGACAGGGTAGGCTACACCTTC. This translates into CASSGGSDRVGYTF.

This clone came up once. As DNA, the CDR3 is TGTGCCAGCAGTTCGACACCGGGACAGGGTGGCGGCTACACCTTC. Translating it yields CASSSTPGQGGGYTF. The chain joins TRBV28 to TRBJ1-2, with 9 bases that match TRBD1. CDR1 and CDR2 (germline): MDHEN, SYDVKM. Losses at the gene ends were 4 bases for V and 8 bases for J; bases not matched to a gene: 11. The CDR3 runs to 15 residues.

V is TRBV9 and J is TRBJ2-2; TRBD2 matches 8 bases. J gave up 4 bases and V 5 bases, and 10 bases lay outside the gene matches. The V gene's germline CDR1 is SGDLS and CDR2 YYNGEE. The CDR3 covers 16 residues. The CDR3 DNA sequence: TGTGCCAGCAGGTCTAGCGGGCATGGGGCCACCGGGGAGCTGTTTTTT. It codes for CASRSSGHGATGELFF.

V is TRBV2 and J is TRBJ2-1; D is ambiguous. With 6 bases removed from V and 4 bases from J, the gap between germline ends came to 16 bases. The length of the CDR3 is 15 residues. CDR1 is SNHLY, CDR2 FYNNEI, per germline. CDR3: CASSRSTQGYNEQFF. DNA for the CDR3: TGTGCCAGCAGCCGGTCAACCCAAGGGTACAATGAGCAGTTCTTC.

V and J are TRBV6-5 and TRBJ2-1, with D uncertain. Trimming took 0 bases from V and 6 from J, leaving 15 bases between them. The CDR3 covers 16 residues. From germline, CDR1 is MNHEY and CDR2 SVGAGI. The CDR3 is CASSYSGSQVRNEQFF. CDR3 in DNA: TGTGCCAGCAGTTACTCGGGATCCCAAGTACGCAATGAGCAGTTCTTC.

This clone appeared once. The V and J genes are TRBV7-9 and TRBJ1-6; weak D call: TRBD1 (6 bases). CDR3 length: 15 amino acids. Germline lookup yields CDR1 SEHNR and CDR2 FQNEAQ (reference sequence). Trimming removed 1 base from V and 8 bases from J, with 12 bases in between. The CDR3 nucleotides are TGTGCCAGCAGCTTAGATGGGGGGCTATATTCACCCCTCCACTTT. Residues: CASSLDGGLYSPLHF.

This chain connects TRBV20-1 to TRBJ2-7, with D perhaps TRBD1 (6 bases). Germline V gene data show CDR1 as DFQATT and CDR2 as SNEGSKA (reference sequence). The CDR3 contains 10 residues. The CDR3 coding sequence is TGCAGACCGACAGGTTACGAGCAGTACTTC. Its protein is CRPTGYEQYF.

V gene TRBV5-6 combines with J gene TRBJ1-4; the D gene is possibly TRBD1 (6 bases). V lost 0 bases and J lost 7, with 7 bases in between. The CDR3 runs 13 residues. Germline CDR1 reads SGHDT; CDR2 reads YYEEEE. The DNA of the CDR3 is TGTGCCAGCAGCTTGGAACAGGGTGAAAAACTGTTTTTT. Amino acid sequence: CASSLEQGEKLFF.

On this clone: This same CDR3 is encoded by further DNA sequences in the sample. The chain joins TRBV7-2 to TRBJ1-5, with 8 bases matching TRBD1. The CDR3 has 14 residues. Trimming at V came to 4 bases and at J to 2 bases, leaving 1 base not matched to a gene. Germline CDR1 is SGHTA and CDR2 is FQGNSA. CDR3 nucleotide sequence: TGTGCCAGCAGCTCGACAGGGGGCAATCAGCCCCAGCATTTT. This sequence encodes CASSSTGGNQPQHF. Supplemented by reference TRBV7-2 and TRBJ1-5, the full variable domain reads GAGVSQSPSNKVTEKGKDVELRCDPISGHTALYWYRQSLGQGLEFLIYFQGNSAPDKSGLPSDRFSAERTGGSVSTLTIQRTQQEDSAVYLCASSSTGGNQPQHFGDGTRLSIL.